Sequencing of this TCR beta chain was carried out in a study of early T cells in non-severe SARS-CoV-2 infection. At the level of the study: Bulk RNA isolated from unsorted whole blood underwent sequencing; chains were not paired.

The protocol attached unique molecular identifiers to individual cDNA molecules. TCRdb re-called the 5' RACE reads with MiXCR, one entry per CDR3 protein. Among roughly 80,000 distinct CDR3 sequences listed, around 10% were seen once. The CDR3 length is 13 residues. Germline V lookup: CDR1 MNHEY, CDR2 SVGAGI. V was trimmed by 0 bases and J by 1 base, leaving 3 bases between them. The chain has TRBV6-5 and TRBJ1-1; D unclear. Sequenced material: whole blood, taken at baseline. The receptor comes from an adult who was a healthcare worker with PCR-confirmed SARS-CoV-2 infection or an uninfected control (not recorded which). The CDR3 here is CASSYSTNTEAFF. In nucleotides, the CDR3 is TGTGCCAGCAGTTACTCGACGAACACTGAAGCTTTCTTT.